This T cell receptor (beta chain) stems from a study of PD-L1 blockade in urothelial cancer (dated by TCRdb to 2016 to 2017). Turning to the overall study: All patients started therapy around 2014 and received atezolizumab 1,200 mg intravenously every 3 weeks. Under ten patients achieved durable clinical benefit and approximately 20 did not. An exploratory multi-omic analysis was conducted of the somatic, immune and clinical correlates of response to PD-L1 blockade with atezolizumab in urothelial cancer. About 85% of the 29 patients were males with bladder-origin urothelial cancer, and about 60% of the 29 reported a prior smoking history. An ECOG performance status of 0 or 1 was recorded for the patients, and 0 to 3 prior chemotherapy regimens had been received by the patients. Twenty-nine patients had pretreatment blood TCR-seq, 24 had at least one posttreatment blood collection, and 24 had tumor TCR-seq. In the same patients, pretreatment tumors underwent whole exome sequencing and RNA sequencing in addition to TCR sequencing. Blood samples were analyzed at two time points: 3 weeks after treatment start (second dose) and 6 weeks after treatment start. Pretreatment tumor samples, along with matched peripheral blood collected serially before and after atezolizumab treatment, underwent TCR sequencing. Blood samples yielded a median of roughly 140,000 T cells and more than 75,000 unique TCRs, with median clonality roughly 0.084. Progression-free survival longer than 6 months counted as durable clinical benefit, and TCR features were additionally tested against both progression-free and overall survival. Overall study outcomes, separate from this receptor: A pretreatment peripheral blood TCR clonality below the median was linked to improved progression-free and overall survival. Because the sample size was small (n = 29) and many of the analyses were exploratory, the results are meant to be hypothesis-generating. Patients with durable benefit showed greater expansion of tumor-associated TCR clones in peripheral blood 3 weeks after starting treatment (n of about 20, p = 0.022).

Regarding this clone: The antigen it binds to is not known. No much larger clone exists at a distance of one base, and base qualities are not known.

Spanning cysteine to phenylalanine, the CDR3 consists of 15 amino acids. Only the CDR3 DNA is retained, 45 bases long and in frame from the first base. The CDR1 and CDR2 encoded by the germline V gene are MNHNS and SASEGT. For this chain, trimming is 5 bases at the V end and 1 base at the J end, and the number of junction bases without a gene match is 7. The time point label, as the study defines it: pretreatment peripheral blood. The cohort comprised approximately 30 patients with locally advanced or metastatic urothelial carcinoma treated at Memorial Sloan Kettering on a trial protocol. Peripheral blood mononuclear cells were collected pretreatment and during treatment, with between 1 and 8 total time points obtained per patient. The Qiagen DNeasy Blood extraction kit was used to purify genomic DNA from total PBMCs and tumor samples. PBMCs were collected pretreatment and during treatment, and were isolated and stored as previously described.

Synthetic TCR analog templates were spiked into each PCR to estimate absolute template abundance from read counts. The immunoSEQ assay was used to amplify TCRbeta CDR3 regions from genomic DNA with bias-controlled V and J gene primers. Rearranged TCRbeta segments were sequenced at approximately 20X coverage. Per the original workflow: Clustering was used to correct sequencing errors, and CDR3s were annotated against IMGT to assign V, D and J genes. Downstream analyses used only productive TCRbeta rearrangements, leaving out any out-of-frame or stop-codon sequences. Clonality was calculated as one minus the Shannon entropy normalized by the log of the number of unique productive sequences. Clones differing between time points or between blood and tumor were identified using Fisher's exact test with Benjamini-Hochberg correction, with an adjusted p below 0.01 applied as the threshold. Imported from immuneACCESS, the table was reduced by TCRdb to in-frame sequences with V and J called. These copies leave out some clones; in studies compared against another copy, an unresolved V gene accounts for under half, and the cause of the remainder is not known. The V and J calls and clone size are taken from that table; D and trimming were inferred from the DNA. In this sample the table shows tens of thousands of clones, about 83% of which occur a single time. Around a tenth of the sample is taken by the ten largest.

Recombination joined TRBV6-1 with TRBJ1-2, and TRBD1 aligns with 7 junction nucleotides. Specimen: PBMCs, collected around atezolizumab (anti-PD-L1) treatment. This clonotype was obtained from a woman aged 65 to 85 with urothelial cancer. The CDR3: CASSKDRLHNYGYTF. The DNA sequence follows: TGTGCCAGCAGTAAGGACAGGCTGCATAACTATGGCTACACCTTC.